Described below is a single T cell receptor (beta chain) sequence and its context. These data belong to a study of CD8+ T cells in alopecia areata. CDR1 SGHVS and CDR2 FNYEAQ come from the germline V gene. This CDR3 is 12 amino acids long. V was cut by 8 bases and J by 10 bases, with 17 bases left in between. Extracted RNA was reverse transcribed, and the resulting cDNA served as sequencing template. Produced via immunoSEQ multiplex PCR; TCRdb's table is partial and in-frame only. The sample lists 150,000 or so clones, around 87% occurring once. The receptor's source is a human donor with alopecia areata. The source was CD8+ T cells sorted from blood, collected at week 0. The rearrangement links TRBV7-6 to TRBJ1-1; possibly TRBD1 for D (6 bases). In DNA, the CDR3 is TGTGCCAGCGCGGGGCTAGACAGGACAGCTTTCTTT. Its protein is CASAGLDRTAFF.